Shown below are 27 T cell receptor beta chains from a single sample sequenced in a study of T cells in localized non-small cell lung cancer. Using immunoSEQ multiplex PCR, the repertoire was profiled, and TCRdb retains in-frame clones only, with some absent. This sample has approximately 83,000 clones, with approximately 91% found just once. Sequences were derived from PBMCs, sampled before any cancer treatment. All receptors come from a woman aged 40 to 75 with stage II squamous cell lung carcinoma.

J is TRBJ2-1 and V is TRBV7-9, with D unclear. From germline, CDR1 is SEHNR and CDR2 FQNEAQ (reference sequence). V lost 2 bases, J lost 6 bases, and 5 bases lay in between. CDR3 length: 12 residues. Here the CDR3 reads CASSLHANEQFF. The CDR3 DNA sequence: TGTGCCAGCAGCTTACATGCCAATGAGCAGTTCTTC.

This clone was observed a single time. The V and J genes are TRBV5-6 and TRBJ1-2; 11 bases are a match to TRBD1. This CDR3 has 15 amino acids. The germline CDR1 and CDR2 sequences are SGHDT and YYEEEE. J gave up 3 bases and V 5 bases, and 6 bases lay outside the gene matches. The CDR3 DNA is TGTGCCAGCAGGAAAGGACAGGGGGCCCACTATGGCTACACCTTC. This encodes CASRKGQGAHYGYTF.

The chain combines TRBV28 with TRBJ1-1, with a weak D call TRBD1 (5 bases). Trimming removed 3 bases at V and 4 bases at J, with 12 bases between. The CDR3 is 14 amino acids. Germline values: CDR1 MDHEN, CDR2 SYDVKM. The CDR3 sequence is CASSFLTVGTEAFF. The CDR3 nucleotides are TGTGCCAGCAGTTTTTTGACAGTGGGCACTGAAGCTTTCTTT.

The chain uses TRBV14 and TRBJ2-1, with TRBD2 matching 8 bases. Germline CDR1 reads SGHDN; CDR2 reads FVKESK. J gave up 5 bases and V 0 bases, and 0 bases lay outside the gene matches. The CDR3 has 14 residues. CDR3 nucleotide sequence: TGTGCCAGCAGCCAAGATAGCGGGAACAATGAGCAGTTCTTC. Translating it yields CASSQDSGNNEQFF.

The rearrangement links TRBV27 to TRBJ2-1; tentatively, D is TRBD1 (5 bases). The CDR3 has 17 residues. Germline CDR1 and CDR2: MNHEY and SMNVEV (reference sequence). The germline V and J ends were trimmed by 3 bases and 5 bases, with 20 bases remaining between them. In DNA form, the CDR3 reads TGTGCCAGCAGTTTTTCGTTAGGACACTCCCGGAACAATGAGCAGTTCTTC. It codes for CASSFSLGHSRNNEQFF.

A single count supports this clone. The rearrangement uses TRBV30 and TRBJ1-1; the D is unclear. The CDR3 totals 14 residues. Germline V gene data show CDR1 as GTSNPN and CDR2 as SVGIG (reference sequence). The germline V and J ends were trimmed by 7 bases and 4 bases, with 19 bases remaining between them. CDR3 amino acids: CASRADGEGTEAFF. In DNA form, the CDR3 reads TGTGCCTCCCGAGCTGACGGCGAAGGCACTGAAGCTTTCTTT.

This chain links TRBV2 with TRBJ2-3; D remains unclear. This CDR3 comprises 11 residues. Between the trimmed V and J ends, which lost 8 bases and 5 bases, there was a span of 8 bases. CDR1 SNHLY and CDR2 FYNNEI come from the germline V gene. CDR3 nucleotides: TGTGCCAGCGGGCTTAGAGATACGCAGTATTTT. Amino acid sequence: CASGLRDTQYF. Full variable domain (remainder filled in from reference TRBV2 and TRBJ2-3): EPEVTQTPSHQVTQMGQEVILRCVPISNHLYFYWYRQILGQKVEFLVSFYNNEISEKSEIFDDQFSVERPDGSNFTLKIRSTKLEDSAMYFCASGLRDTQYFGPGTRLTVL.

The CDR3 region is CASSSQGNEQFF. CDR3 nucleotide sequence: TGCGCCAGCAGCTCCCAGGGGAATGAGCAGTTCTTC. The chain uses TRBV5-1 and TRBJ2-1; TRBD1 is a possible D gene (6 bases). The CDR3 is 12 amino acids. Between the trimmed V and J ends, which lost 3 bases and 7 bases, there was a span of 8 bases. Germline V lookup: CDR1 SGHRS, CDR2 YFSETQ.

This sequence joins TRBV7-9 and TRBJ1-2; the match to TRBD1 covers 10 bases. With V trimmed by 1 base and J by 8 bases, 4 bases remained unmatched. CDR3 length equals 14 residues. The germline V gene has CDR1 SEHNR and CDR2 FQNEAQ (reference sequence). The CDR3 DNA follows: TGTGCCAGCAGCTTAGTTGGGACAGGGGCCGGCTACACCTTC. This gives the protein CASSLVGTGAGYTF. Full variable domain (outside the CDR3, taken from reference TRBV7-9 and TRBJ1-2): DTGVSQNPRHKITKRGQNVTFRCDPISEHNRLYWYRQTLGQGPEFLTYFQNEAQLEKSRLLSDRFSAERPKGSFSTLEIQRTEQGDSAMYLCASSLVGTGAGYTFGSGTRLTVV.

CDR3: CASSMRQGFAYEQYF. In nucleotides, the CDR3 is TGTGCCAGTAGTATGCGACAGGGATTTGCCTACGAGCAGTACTTC. The chain has TRBV19 and TRBJ2-7; 7 positions agree with TRBD1. This CDR3 has 15 residues. CDR1 and CDR2 (germline): LNHDA, SQIVND (reference sequence). The V segment lost 3 bases and the J segment 2 bases; nucleotides outside the gene matches: 7.

The gene calls are TRBV15 and TRBJ2-3; no clear D gene. The CDR3 spans 13 residues. Trimming removed 6 bases at V and 7 bases at J, with 14 bases between. CDR1 and CDR2 from the germline V gene are LNHNV and YYDKDF (reference sequence). The CDR3 sequence: CATSSDRWHTQYF. The CDR3 nucleotides are TGTGCCACCAGTTCTGATAGGTGGCATACGCAGTATTTT.

The chain recombines TRBV19 with TRBJ1-5; 7 bases line up with TRBD1. The CDR3 is 15 amino acids. From germline, CDR1 is LNHDA and CDR2 SQIVND (reference sequence). Unmatched junction bases numbered 9, after V lost 4 bases and J lost 6 bases. Here the CDR3 reads CASSTTGLDLQPQHF. In DNA form, the CDR3 reads TGTGCCAGTAGTACGACAGGGCTCGATCTTCAGCCCCAGCATTTT.

The genes are TRBV19 and TRBJ1-2, with a possible D match to TRBD1 (5 bases). In germline, CDR1 is LNHDA, CDR2 SQIVND (reference sequence). The CDR3 loop spans 15 amino acids. Trimming pared 3 bases from V and 4 bases from J, leaving 15 bases between. This CDR3 reads CASSILGRDGYGYTF. The CDR3, as DNA: TGTGCCAGTAGTATTCTCGGACGGGACGGCTATGGCTACACCTTC.

The chain links TRBV5-8 to TRBJ1-4; 10 positions agree with TRBD1. This CDR3 is 15 amino acids long. V was clipped by 3 bases and J by 6 bases; unmatched bases: 5. Germline V gene data show CDR1 as SGHTS and CDR2 as YDEGEE. The DNA for the CDR3 is TGTGCCAGCAGCTGGGACAGGGGCAGGGATGAAAAACTGTTTTTT. It codes for CASSWDRGRDEKLFF.

This clone was detected once. The chain is built from TRBV25-1 and TRBJ2-7, with a tentative D call TRBD1 (6 bases). The length of the CDR3 is 12 residues. CDR1 is MGHDK, CDR2 SYGVNS, per germline. Trimming cost V 6 bases and J 3 bases, with 9 bases left between them. The CDR3 sequence: CASRDRLYEQYF. For the CDR3, the DNA is TGTGCCAGCAGGGACAGACTCTACGAGCAGTACTTC.

The chain has TRBV5-1 and TRBJ1-4; TRBD1 agrees at 7 bases. Germline assignment: CDR1 SGHRS and CDR2 YFSETQ. Trimming took 4 bases from V and 8 from J; bases not matched to a gene: 14. The length of the CDR3 is 16 residues. The CDR3 DNA reads TGCGCCAGCAGCGTTTCAATAACAGGGGTTCGCGAAAAACTGTTTTTT. Translation gives CASSVSITGVREKLFF.

The chain is built from TRBV28 and TRBJ1-1, with D perhaps TRBD1 (5 bases). The CDR3 is 16 amino acids. CDR1 is MDHEN, CDR2 SYDVKM, per germline. Trimming left V 10 bases short and J 0 bases short, with 21 bases between. The CDR3 here is CATPRDSDLMNTEAFF. Here the CDR3 DNA reads TGTGCCACTCCCAGGGACTCGGACCTAATGAACACTGAAGCTTTCTTT.

The V gene is TRBV19, the J gene TRBJ1-2, with D unresolved. CDR1 is LNHDA and CDR2 is SQIVND in the germline V gene (reference sequence). The V and J ends lost 4 bases and 5 bases respectively, with 8 bases between them. This CDR3 has 12 amino acids. The CDR3: CASSRAEYGYTF. CDR3 nucleotide sequence: TGTGCCAGTAGTAGGGCGGAATATGGCTACACCTTC.

The chain links TRBV30 to TRBJ1-5, with D perhaps TRBD1 (5 bases). Germline-derived CDR1 and CDR2 are GTSNPN and SVGIG (reference sequence). The CDR3 has 14 amino acids. V was trimmed by 3 bases and J by 1 base, leaving 10 bases between them. The CDR3 sequence: CAWRGVGSNQPQHF. The CDR3, as DNA: TGTGCCTGGAGGGGGGTAGGGAGCAATCAGCCCCAGCATTTT.

The rearrangement links TRBV6-5 to TRBJ2-1; D could derive from TRBD1 or TRBD2 (5 bases each). The CDR3 extends over 14 amino acids. Germline V gene lookup returns CDR1 MNHEY and CDR2 SVGAGI. V lost 5 bases, J lost 7 bases, and 15 bases lay in between. The CDR3 sequence: CASSIRDQRNEQFF. The CDR3 region has the DNA TGTGCCAGCAGTATCCGGGACCAAAGGAATGAGCAGTTCTTC.

This chain uses TRBV18 with TRBJ1-5; D is unclear. This CDR3 spans 12 amino acids. The V and J ends lost 8 bases and 6 bases respectively, with 11 bases between them. Germline V CDR1 and CDR2: KGHSH, LQKENI. The CDR3, as DNA: TGTGCCAGCCGGTCGACCGGTCAGCCCCAGCATTTT. Amino acids: CASRSTGQPQHF.

This chain links TRBV30 with TRBJ1-1; TRBD1 aligns across 7 bases. J gave up 3 bases and V 3 bases, and 10 bases lay outside the gene matches. Germline V gene lookup returns CDR1 GTSNPN and CDR2 SVGIG (reference sequence). The CDR3 loop spans 15 amino acids. The CDR3 DNA reads TGTGCCTGGAGGTGGACAGGTATGAAGGACACTGAAGCTTTCTTT. Translation gives CAWRWTGMKDTEAFF.

The J gene is TRBJ1-1, the V gene TRBV29-1; D ambiguous. CDR1 and CDR2 (germline): SQVTM, ANQGSEA. Trimming left V 5 bases short and J 1 base short, with 11 bases between. The CDR3 runs 13 residues. This CDR3 reads CSVLVWGNTEAFF. As DNA, the CDR3 is TGCAGCGTTCTCGTTTGGGGGAACACTGAAGCTTTCTTT.

The V gene is TRBV6-1, the J gene TRBJ1-5, with D unclear. V shed 1 base and J shed 2 bases, with 9 bases lying between them. Germline V gene sequence: CDR1 MNHNS, CDR2 SASEGT. This CDR3 is built from 15 residues. The CDR3 spells CASSEDWTGNQPQHF. The CDR3 nucleotides are TGTGCCAGCAGTGAAGACTGGACGGGCAATCAGCCCCAGCATTTT.

The chain uses TRBV19 and TRBJ2-5; D is perhaps TRBD2 (5 bases). Trimming pared 4 bases from V and 5 bases from J, leaving 11 bases between. The CDR3 spans 13 residues. Germline CDR1 reads LNHDA; CDR2 reads SQIVND (reference sequence). In nucleotides, the CDR3 is TGTGCCAGTAGTACGGGATCCGCGGAGACCCAGTACTTC. As protein: CASSTGSAETQYF.

This chain links TRBV6-5 with TRBJ2-7; D gene unclear. The CDR3 runs 15 residues. Trimming left V 6 bases short and J 1 base short, with 16 bases between. CDR1 and CDR2 from the germline V gene are MNHEY and SVGAGI. CDR3 region: CASSPDRARSYEQYF. CDR3 bases: TGTGCCAGCAGCCCCGACCGTGCGCGATCCTACGAGCAGTACTTC.

The DNA of the CDR3 is TGTGCCAGCAGCTCATCGCGGGGGGGCAACACCGGGGAGCTGTTTTTT. This codes for CASSSSRGGNTGELFF. The chain employs TRBV5-6 and TRBJ2-2; 9 bases align to TRBD2. The CDR3 spans 16 residues. Looked up from germline, CDR1 is SGHDT and CDR2 is YYEEEE. The trim removed 3 bases at V and 2 bases at J, leaving 5 bases unmatched. The full variable domain, completed using reference TRBV5-6 and TRBJ2-2, is DAGVTQSPTHLIKTRGQQVTLRCSPKSGHDTVSWYQQALGQGPQFIFQYYEEEERQRGNFPDRFSGHQFPNYSSELNVNALLLGDSALYLCASSSSRGGNTGELFFGEGSRLTVL.